Only one count was recorded for the clone carrying this T cell receptor (beta chain). What it binds is not known. The data are from a study of T cell responses to AZD1222 COVID-19 vaccine. Using immunoSEQ multiplex PCR, the repertoire was profiled, and TCRdb retains in-frame clones only, with some absent. The sample yields around 180,000 clones, around 93% seen once. Whole-study results and caveats: Baseline seropositivity occurred in only a handful of AZD1222 recipients. Clonal diversity may have been underestimated, and the donors were mostly white British, with more females than males. As reported, nearly half of all spike-specific TCRs target variant regions that are unmutated.

The receptor was derived from an adult in good health. The starting material was peripheral blood, obtained on day 0 of AZD1222 vaccination.

This chain's CDR3 is CASSYSGRAGNEQFF. The DNA of the CDR3 is TGTGCCAGCAGTTACAGCGGGAGGGCCGGGAATGAGCAGTTCTTC. The genes are TRBV6-5 and TRBJ2-1; 10 bases match TRBD2. Losses at the gene ends were 2 bases for V and 7 bases for J; bases not matched to a gene: 5. The germline gives CDR1 MNHEY, CDR2 SVGAGI. The CDR3 has 15 residues.